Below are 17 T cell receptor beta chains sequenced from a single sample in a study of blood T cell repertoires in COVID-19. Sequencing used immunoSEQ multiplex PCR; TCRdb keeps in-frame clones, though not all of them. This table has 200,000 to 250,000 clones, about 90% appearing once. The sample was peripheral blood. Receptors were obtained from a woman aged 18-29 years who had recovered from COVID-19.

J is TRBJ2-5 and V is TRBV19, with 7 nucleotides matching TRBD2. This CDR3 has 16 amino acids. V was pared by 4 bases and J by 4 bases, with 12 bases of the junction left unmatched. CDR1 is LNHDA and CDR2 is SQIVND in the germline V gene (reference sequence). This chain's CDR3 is CASSTTQLRGGETQYF. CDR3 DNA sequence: TGTGCCAGTAGTACGACGCAGCTCCGCGGGGGAGAGACCCAGTACTTC.

The CDR3 sequence is CASTDLAGDYEQYF. For the CDR3, the DNA is TGTGCCAGCACCGACCTAGCGGGAGACTACGAGCAGTACTTC. The rearrangement joins TRBV2 to TRBJ2-7; TRBD2 matches at 10 bases. Looked up from germline, CDR1 is SNHLY and CDR2 is FYNNEI. This CDR3 has 14 amino acids. The V segment lost 7 bases and the J segment 3 bases; nucleotides outside the gene matches: 6.

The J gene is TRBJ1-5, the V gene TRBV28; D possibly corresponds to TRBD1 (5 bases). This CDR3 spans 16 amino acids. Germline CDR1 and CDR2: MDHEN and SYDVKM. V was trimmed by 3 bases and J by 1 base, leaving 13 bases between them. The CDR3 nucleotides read TGTGCCAGCAGTTTGTTGCTAGACAGCAGCAATCAGCCCCAGCATTTT. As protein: CASSLLLDSSNQPQHF.

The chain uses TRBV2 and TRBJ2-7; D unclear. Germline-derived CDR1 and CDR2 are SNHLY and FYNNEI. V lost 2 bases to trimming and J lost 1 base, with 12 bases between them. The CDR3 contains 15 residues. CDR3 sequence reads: CASSEPLRSSYEQYF. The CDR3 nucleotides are TGTGCCAGCAGTGAACCGCTTCGCAGTTCCTACGAGCAGTACTTC. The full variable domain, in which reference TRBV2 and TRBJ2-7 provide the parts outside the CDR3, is EPEVTQTPSHQVTQMGQEVILRCVPISNHLYFYWYRQILGQKVEFLVSFYNNEISEKSEIFDDQFSVERPDGSNFTLKIRSTKLEDSAMYFCASSEPLRSSYEQYFGPGTRLTVT.

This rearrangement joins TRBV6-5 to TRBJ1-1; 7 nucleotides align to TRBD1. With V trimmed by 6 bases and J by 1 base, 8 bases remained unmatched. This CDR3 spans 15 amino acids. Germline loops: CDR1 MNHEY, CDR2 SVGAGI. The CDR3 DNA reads TGTGCCAGCAGATTGAACAGGGGCGCGAACACTGAAGCTTTCTTT. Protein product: CASRLNRGANTEAFF.

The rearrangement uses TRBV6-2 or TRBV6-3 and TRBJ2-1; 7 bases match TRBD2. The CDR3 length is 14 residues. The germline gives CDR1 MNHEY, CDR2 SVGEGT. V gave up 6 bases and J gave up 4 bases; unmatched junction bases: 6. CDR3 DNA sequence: TGTGCCAGCAGCCCGGGACTAACTTACAATGAGCAGTTCTTC. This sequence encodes CASSPGLTYNEQFF.

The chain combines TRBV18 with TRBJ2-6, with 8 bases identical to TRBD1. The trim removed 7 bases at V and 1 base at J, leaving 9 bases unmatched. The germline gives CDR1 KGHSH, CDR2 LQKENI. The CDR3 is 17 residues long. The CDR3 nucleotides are TGTGCCAGCTTTGCCGGGACAGGAAGATCTGGGGCCAACGTCCTGACTTTC. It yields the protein CASFAGTGRSGANVLTF.

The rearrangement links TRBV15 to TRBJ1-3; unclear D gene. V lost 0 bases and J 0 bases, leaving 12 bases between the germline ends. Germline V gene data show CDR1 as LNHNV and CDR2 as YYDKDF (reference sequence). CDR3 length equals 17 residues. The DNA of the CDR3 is TGTGCCACCAGCAGAGATCATGCGGGCGCCTCTGGAAACACCATATATTTT. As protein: CATSRDHAGASGNTIYF.

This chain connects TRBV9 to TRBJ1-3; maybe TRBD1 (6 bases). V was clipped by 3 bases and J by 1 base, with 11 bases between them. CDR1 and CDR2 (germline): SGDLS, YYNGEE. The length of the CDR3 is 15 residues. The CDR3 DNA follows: TGTGCCAGCAGCGCGGACAGAGTGTCTGGAAACACCATATATTTT. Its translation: CASSADRVSGNTIYF.

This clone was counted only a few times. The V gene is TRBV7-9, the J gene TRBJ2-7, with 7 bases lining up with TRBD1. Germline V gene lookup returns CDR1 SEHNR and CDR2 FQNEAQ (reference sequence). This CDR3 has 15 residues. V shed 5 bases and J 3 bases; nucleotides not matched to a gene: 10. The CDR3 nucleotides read TGTGCCAGCAGCGGACGACAGGGAGTAGGCTACGAGCAGTACTTC. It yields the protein CASSGRQGVGYEQYF.

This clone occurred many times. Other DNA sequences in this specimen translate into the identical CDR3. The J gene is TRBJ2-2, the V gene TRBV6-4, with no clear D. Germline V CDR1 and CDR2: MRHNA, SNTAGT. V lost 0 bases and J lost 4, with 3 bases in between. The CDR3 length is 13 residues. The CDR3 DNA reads TGTGCCAGCAGTGACTCGAGCACCGGGGAGCTGTTTTTT. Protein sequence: CASSDSSTGELFF.

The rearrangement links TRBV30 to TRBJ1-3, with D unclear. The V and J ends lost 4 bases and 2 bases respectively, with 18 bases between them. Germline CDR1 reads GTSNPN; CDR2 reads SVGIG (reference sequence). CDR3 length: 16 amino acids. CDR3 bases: TGTGCCTGGAAGTTTGCGGATTTCGTCCCTGGAAACACCATATATTTT. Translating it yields CAWKFADFVPGNTIYF.

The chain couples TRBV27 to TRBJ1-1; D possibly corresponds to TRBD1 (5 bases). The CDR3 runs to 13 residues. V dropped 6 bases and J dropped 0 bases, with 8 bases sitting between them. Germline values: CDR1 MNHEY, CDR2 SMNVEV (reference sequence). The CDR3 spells CASRGLMNTEAFF. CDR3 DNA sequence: TGTGCCAGCAGGGGACTCATGAACACTGAAGCTTTCTTT.

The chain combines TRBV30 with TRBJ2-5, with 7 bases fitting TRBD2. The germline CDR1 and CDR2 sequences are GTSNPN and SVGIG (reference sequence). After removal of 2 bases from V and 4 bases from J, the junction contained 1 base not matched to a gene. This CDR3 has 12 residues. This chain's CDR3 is CAWSWGGETQYF. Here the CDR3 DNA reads TGTGCCTGGAGTTGGGGGGGAGAGACCCAGTACTTC.

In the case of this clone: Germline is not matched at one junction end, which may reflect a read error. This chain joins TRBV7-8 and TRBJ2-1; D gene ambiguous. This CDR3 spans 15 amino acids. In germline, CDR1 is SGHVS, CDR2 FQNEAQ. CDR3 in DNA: TGTGCCAGCAGCATTCACGAGCTAGTGCAGAATGGGCAGTTCTTC. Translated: CASSIHELVQNGQFF.

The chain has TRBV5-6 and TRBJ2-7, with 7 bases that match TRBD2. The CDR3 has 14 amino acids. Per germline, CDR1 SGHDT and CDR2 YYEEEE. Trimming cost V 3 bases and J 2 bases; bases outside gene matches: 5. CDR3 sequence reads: CASSSTSVPYEQYF. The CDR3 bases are TGTGCCAGCAGCTCCACTAGCGTACCCTACGAGCAGTACTTC.

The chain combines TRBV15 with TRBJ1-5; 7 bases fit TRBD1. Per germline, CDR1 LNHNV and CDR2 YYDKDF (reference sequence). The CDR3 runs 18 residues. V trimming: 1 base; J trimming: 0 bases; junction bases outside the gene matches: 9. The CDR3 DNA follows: TGTGCCACCAGCAGAGCATACGGGACAGCCATTAGCAATCAGCCCCAGCATTTT. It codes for CATSRAYGTAISNQPQHF.